A selection of T cell receptor beta chains follows, all from one sample in a study of cytomegalovirus exposure and HLA in healthy donors. Profiling relied on immunoSEQ multiplex PCR, and the TCRdb table lists in-frame clones only, not all of them. The sample lists 57,000 or so clones, roughly 70% occurring once. Sequencing was performed on PBMCs. Receptors were obtained from a woman aged 60-75 years in good health and CMV-seropositive. Each CDR3 is given without its conserved first and last residue.

j_gene,v_gene,CDR3aa
TRBJ2-3,TRBV12-5,ASGLVGADTQY
TRBJ1-6,TRBV11-2,ASSRLQGYGNSPLH
TRBJ2-3,TRBV4-3,ASSQVPYLADTQY
TRBJ2-7,TRBV28,ASSIQGAISSYEQY
TRBJ1-3,TRBV5-6,ASSYKLGGGLSGNTIY
TRBJ2-5,TRBV6-5,ASNPSGEETQY
TRBJ2-2,TRBV9,ASSVNTGTGAPGELF
TRBJ1-2,TRBV5-6,ASSLGALNQGYT
TRBJ2-7,TRBV6-5,ASSYGTGPEQY
TRBJ1-1,TRBV7-2,ASSPDNYLTEAF
TRBJ1-2,TRBV4-3,ASSQDDRGYGYT
TRBJ2-2,TRBV9,ASSVGAGADTGELF
-,TRBV27,ASGLSGTGLNEQY
TRBJ2-7,TRBV27,ASSLAGRGEQY
TRBJ2-5,TRBV5-1,ASSLTGTGNQETQY
TRBJ1-1,TRBV5-1,ASSLDSLNTEAF
TRBJ2-3,TRBV11-3,ASSTQGAEGTDTQY
TRBJ1-1,TRBV6-5,ASSRQGGTEAF
TRBJ1-1,TRBV7-2,ASSFAGGMGTEAF
TRBJ1-1,TRBV5-8,ASRRRGANTEAF
TRBJ2-2,TRBV5-8,ASSSSGNTGELF
TRBJ2-7,TRBV9,ASSEAGINPIYEQY
TRBJ1-1,TRBV18,ASSPPDQRGDTEAF
TRBJ1-1,TRBV6-5,ASSYGTEAF
TRBJ2-3,TRBV5-4,ASSLGGDPRGDTQY
TRBJ1-6,TRBV7-2,ASSSTNYSPLH
TRBJ2-6,TRBV5-4,ASRRVISGANVLT
TRBJ2-1,TRBV9,ASSVGGGGGYNEQF
TRBJ1-2,TRBV6-5,ASSYPGDYGYT
TRBJ1-2,TRBV13,ASSVRGNYGYT
TRBJ1-6,TRBV25-1,ASRGTGGNSPLH
TRBJ1-1,TRBV7-8,ASRGDNLNTEAF
TRBJ1-5,TRBV5-5,ASSLAGSSNQPQH
TRBJ1-6,TRBV29-1,SVATGAPNSPLH
TRBJ2-2,TRBV7-8,ASSLNPPGQGAIRTGELF
TRBJ2-5,TRBV9,ASSVSPHGEETQY
TRBJ1-1,TRBV30,ACDRLNTEAF
TRBJ2-5,TRBV9,ASSVQDQETQY
TRBJ2-7,TRBV29-1,SVERQGAGEQY
TRBJ2-5,TRBV7-9,SSSSGTFATQY
TRBJ2-7,TRBV5-6,ASSWGGGPYEQY
TRBJ1-2,TRBV5-4,ASSLGGGRAAVGYT
TRBJ2-6,TRBV7-8,ASLDITGAGANVLT
TRBJ2-4,TRBV6-6,ASSPDSILAKNIQY
TRBJ1-1,TRBV9,ASSPRTGLNTEAF
TRBJ1-2,TRBV18,ARSPIQDIRMSGYT
TRBJ1-1,TRBV5-1,ASRVQGDTEAF
TRBJ2-5,TRBV27,ASSSQIQETQY
TRBJ2-1,TRBV27,ASSPSGLRNEQF